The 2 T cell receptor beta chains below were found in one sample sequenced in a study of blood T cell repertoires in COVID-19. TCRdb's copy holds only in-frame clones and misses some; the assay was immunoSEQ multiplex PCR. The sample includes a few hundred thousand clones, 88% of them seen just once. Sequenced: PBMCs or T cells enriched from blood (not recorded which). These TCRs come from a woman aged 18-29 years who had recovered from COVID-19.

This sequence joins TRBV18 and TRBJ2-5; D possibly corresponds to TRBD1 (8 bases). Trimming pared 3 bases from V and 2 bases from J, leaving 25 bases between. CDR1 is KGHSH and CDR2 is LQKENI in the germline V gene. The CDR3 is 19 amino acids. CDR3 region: CASSPQGARLATQQETQYF. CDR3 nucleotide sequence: TGTGCCAGCTCACCCCAGGGGGCAAGACTAGCCACACAACAAGAGACCCAGTACTTC.

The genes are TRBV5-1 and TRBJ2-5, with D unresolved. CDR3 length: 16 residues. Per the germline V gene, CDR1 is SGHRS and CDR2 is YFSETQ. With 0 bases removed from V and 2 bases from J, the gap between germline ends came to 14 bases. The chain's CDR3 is CASSLGGSPRQETQYF. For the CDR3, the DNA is TGCGCCAGCAGCTTGGGTGGCTCCCCCCGACAAGAGACCCAGTACTTC.